This T cell receptor beta chain derives from a study of T cell changes during pregnancy in multiple sclerosis. The protocol was immunoSEQ multiplex PCR, while the TCRdb copy is restricted to in-frame clones and leaves out a portion. The sample has tens of thousands of clones; 90% are singletons. The CDR3 extends over 15 amino acids. V lost 0 bases and J 10 bases, leaving 13 bases between the germline ends. Germline V lookup: CDR1 MNHEY, CDR2 SVGAGI. The TCR sequence derives from a female donor in good health, enrolled as a control in a pregnancy study. The sequencing used peripheral blood, collected in the third trimester of pregnancy. The rearrangement joins TRBV6-5 to TRBJ1-6; D perhaps matches TRBD1 (6 bases). This CDR3 reads CASSYSQGLGSPLHF. The DNA for the CDR3 is TGTGCCAGCAGTTACTCGCAGGGGCTCGGGTCACCCCTCCACTTT.